This T cell receptor beta chain was obtained from a study of cytomegalovirus exposure and HLA in healthy donors. There were likely unrecorded immune exposures, though donors were nominally healthy when sampled. The J segment lost 2 bases and the V segment lost 4 bases, leaving 6 bases of the junction unmatched. This CDR3 has 15 amino acids. CDR1 SGDLS and CDR2 YYNGEE come from the germline V gene. Study conclusions and caveats: Immune exposure information available was restricted to CMV serostatus. Compared with the roughly 670-donor mean, an Asian-associated ancestry cluster reportedly had fewer N-insertions, according to a later analysis. Analyzed later, association rates of TCRs varied across HLA loci, with DRB1 most and HLA-C fewest.

On this clone: Its matching antigen is unknown.

Primers: 60 Vbeta forward and 13 Jbeta reverse. Repertoires were generated with immunoSEQ multiplex PCR, while TCRdb's copy carries only in-frame clones and drops some. Of around 140,000 clones listed, approximately 82% are singletons. The chain joins TRBV9 to TRBJ2-7; 10 nucleotides match TRBD2. The source material was PBMCs. The receptor comes from a man aged 40-49 years in good health and CMV-seronegative. The CDR3, as DNA: TGTGCCAGCAGCCCCCGGACTAGCGGCCCCTACGAGCAGTACTTC. This encodes CASSPRTSGPYEQYF.